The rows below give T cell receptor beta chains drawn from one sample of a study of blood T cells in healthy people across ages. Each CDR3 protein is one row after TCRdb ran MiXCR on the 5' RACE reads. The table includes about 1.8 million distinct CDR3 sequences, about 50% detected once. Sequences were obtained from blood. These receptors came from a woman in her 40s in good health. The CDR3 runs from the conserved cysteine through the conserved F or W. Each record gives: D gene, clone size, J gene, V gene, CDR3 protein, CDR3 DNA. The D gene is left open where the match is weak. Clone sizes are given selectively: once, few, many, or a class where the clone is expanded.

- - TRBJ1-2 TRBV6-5 CASSAWTGLGYTF TGTGCCAGCAGTGCTTGGACGGGGTTGGGCTACACCTTC
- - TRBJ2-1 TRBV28 CASSEWNNEQFF TGTGCCAGCAGTGAATGGAACAATGAGCAGTTCTTC
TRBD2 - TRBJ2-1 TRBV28 CASSLAGGVGPYNEQFF TGTGCCAGCAGCCTCGCGGGGGGGGTGGGCCCTTACAATGAGCAGTTCTTC
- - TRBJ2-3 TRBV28 CATVPTGLTDTQYF TGTGCCACCGTCCCCACAGGGCTCACAGATACGCAGTATTTT
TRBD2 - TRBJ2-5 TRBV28 CASSPGGLAGDKETQYF TGTGCCAGCAGCCCTGGGGGACTAGCGGGGGACAAAGAGACCCAGTACTTC
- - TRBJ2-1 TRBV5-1 CASSFGAEHNEQFF TGCGCCAGCAGCTTTGGGGCGGAACACAATGAGCAGTTCTTC
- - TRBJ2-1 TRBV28 CASREAIAAYNEQFF TGTGCCAGCAGGGAGGCCATAGCGGCCTACAATGAGCAGTTCTTC
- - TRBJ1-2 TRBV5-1 CASSSGPGRGGGYTF TGCGCCAGCAGCTCTGGCCCGGGCAGGGGCGGTGGCTACACCTTC
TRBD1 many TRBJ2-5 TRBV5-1 CASSVGTGETQYF TGCGCCAGCAGCGTCGGGACAGGAGAGACCCAGTACTTC
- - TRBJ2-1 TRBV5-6 CASSHKPPNEQFF TGTGCCAGCAGTCACAAGCCGCCCAATGAGCAGTTCTTC
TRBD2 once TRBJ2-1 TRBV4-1 CASSPWGSGDSGEQFF TGCGCCAGCAGCCCTTGGGGTAGCGGGGACTCGGGTGAGCAGTTCTTC
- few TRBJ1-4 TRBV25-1 CASTVGGGINEKLFF TGTGCCAGCACGGTGGGGGGAGGGATAAATGAAAAACTGTTTTTT
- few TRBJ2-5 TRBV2 CASSVVGSQYF TGTGCCAGCAGTGTCGTAGGCTCCCAGTACTTC
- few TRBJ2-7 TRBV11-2 CASSLEVAGYEQYF TGTGCCAGCAGTCTTGAGGTAGCCGGCTACGAGCAGTACTTC
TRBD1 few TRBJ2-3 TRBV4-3 CASSQEGRGRDTQYF TGCGCCAGCAGCCAAGAGGGCAGGGGGCGGGATACGCAGTATTTT
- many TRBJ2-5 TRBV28 CASSFSSGPSQETQYF TGTGCCAGCAGTTTTTCAAGCGGGCCGTCACAAGAGACCCAGTACTTC
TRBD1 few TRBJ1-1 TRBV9 CASSRGQENTEAFF TGTGCCAGCAGCCGGGGACAGGAGAACACTGAAGCTTTCTTT
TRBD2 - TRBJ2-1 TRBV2 CASTKPRTSGRGEQFF TGTGCCAGCACCAAACCTCGGACTAGCGGGAGAGGTGAGCAGTTCTTC
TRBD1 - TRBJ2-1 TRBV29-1 CSVKGRGQGVSNEQFF TGCAGCGTGAAGGGGAGGGGACAGGGGGTCTCCAATGAGCAGTTCTTC
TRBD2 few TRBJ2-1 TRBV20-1 CSAVSGGGNEQFF TGCAGTGCGGTCAGCGGGGGGGGCAATGAGCAGTTCTTC
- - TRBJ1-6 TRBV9 CASSVGLQYNSPLHF TGTGCCAGCAGCGTGGGACTTCAATATAATTCACCCCTCCACTTT
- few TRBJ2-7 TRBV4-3 CASSQGGGGASYEQYF TGCGCCAGCAGCCAAGGTGGAGGGGGGGCGTCCTACGAGCAGTACTTC
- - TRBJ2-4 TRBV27 CASSRLQGPENIQYF TGTGCCAGCAGCCGCCTACAGGGCCCCGAAAACATTCAGTACTTC
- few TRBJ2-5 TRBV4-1 CASSLHLRETQYF TGCGCCAGCAGCCTCCACCTCCGGGAGACCCAGTACTTC
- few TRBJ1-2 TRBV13 CASSLIQEFGYTF TGTGCCAGCAGCTTAATACAGGAGTTTGGCTACACCTTC
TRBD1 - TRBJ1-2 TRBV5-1 CASSWDRVPGYTF TGCGCCAGCAGCTGGGACAGGGTTCCGGGCTACACCTTC
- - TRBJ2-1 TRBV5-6 CASSPPGGSTYNEQFF TGTGCCAGCAGCCCTCCTGGGGGGTCCACCTACAATGAGCAGTTCTTC
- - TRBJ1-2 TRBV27 CASSGERGDFYGYTF TGTGCCAGCAGTGGCGAAAGGGGCGACTTCTATGGCTACACCTTC
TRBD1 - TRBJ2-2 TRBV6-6 CASSYRRTSGGTGELFF TGTGCCAGCAGTTACCGTCGAACTTCAGGGGGCACCGGGGAGCTGTTTTTT
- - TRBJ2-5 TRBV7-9 CASTPQGPDEQYF TGTGCCAGCACCCCACAGGGACCGGATGAGCAGTACTTC
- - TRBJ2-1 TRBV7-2 CASSSLRSRGEQFF TGTGCCAGCAGCTCCCTTAGATCTCGGGGTGAGCAGTTCTTC
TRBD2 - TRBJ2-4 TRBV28 CASSGRVRQLILAKNIQYF TGTGCCAGCAGTGGGAGGGTTCGACAGTTGATACTAGCCAAAAACATTCAGTACTTC
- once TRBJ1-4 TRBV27 CASSMGGAGEKLFF TGTGCCAGCAGTATGGGGGGGGCAGGGGAAAAACTGTTTTTT
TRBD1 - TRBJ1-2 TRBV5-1 CASSARQGSYGYTF TGCGCCAGCAGCGCCAGACAGGGTTCCTATGGCTACACCTTC
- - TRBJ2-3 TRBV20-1 CSEEGRDTQYF TGCAGTGAGGAGGGGAGAGATACGCAGTATTTT
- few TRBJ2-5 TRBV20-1 CSALGSSLETQYF TGCAGTGCCCTCGGGTCTAGCTTGGAGACCCAGTACTTC
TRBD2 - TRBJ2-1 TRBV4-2 CASSLSGGVPETQFF TGTGCCAGCAGCCTGAGCGGGGGGGTTCCTGAGACCCAGTTCTTC
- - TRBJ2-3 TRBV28 CASSLNPATATDTQYF TGTGCCAGCAGTTTGAACCCCGCGACAGCCACAGATACGCAGTATTTT
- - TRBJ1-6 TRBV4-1 CASSQPRQWGNSPLHF TGCGCCAGCAGCCAACCGAGACAGTGGGGAAATTCACCCCTCCACTTT
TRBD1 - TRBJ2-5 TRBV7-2 CASSLRDRVCLETQYF TGTGCCAGCAGCCTCCGGGACAGGGTTTGTTTGGAGACCCAGTACTTC
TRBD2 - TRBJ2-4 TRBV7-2 CASSLTSASGGAENIQYF TGTGCCAGCAGCTTAACGTCTGCTAGCGGGGGGGCTGAAAACATTCAGTACTTC
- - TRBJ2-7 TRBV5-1 CASRHRASSSYEQYF TGCGCCAGCAGACACAGGGCCTCCTCCTCCTACGAGCAGTACTTC
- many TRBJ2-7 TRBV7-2 CASSLQGGPYEQYF TGTGCCAGCAGCTTACAGGGCGGACCCTACGAGCAGTACTTC
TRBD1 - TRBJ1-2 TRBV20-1 CSAPTTGNGYTF TGCAGTGCCCCGACGACAGGGAATGGCTACACCTTC
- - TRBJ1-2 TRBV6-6 CASSARDSYANYGYTF TGTGCCAGCAGTGCTCGAGACAGCTACGCTAACTATGGCTACACCTTC
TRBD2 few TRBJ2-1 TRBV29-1 CSSRGRGGSSYNEQFF TGCAGCTCAAGAGGTCGCGGGGGGAGCTCCTACAATGAGCAGTTCTTC
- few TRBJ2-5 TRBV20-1 CSARTGDVVETQYF TGCAGTGCTAGGACAGGCGACGTCGTGGAGACCCAGTACTTC
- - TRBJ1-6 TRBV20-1 CSARARGEYNSPLHF TGCAGTGCTAGAGCTAGGGGCGAATATAATTCACCCCTCCACTTT
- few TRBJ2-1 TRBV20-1 CSAIGGPRYNEQFF TGCAGTGCTATAGGAGGGCCCCGCTACAATGAGCAGTTCTTC
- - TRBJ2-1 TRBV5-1 CASSLAKPNEQFF TGCGCCAGCAGCTTGGCAAAACCCAATGAGCAGTTCTTC
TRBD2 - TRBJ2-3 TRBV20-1 CSAPPAAGVTDTQYF TGCAGTGCTCCGCCTGCGGCGGGAGTAACAGATACGCAGTATTTT
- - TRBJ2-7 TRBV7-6 CASSLGREKANEQYF TGTGCCAGCAGCTTAGGGCGGGAAAAAGCGAATGAGCAGTACTTC
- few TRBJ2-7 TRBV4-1 CASSPYQGPYEQYF TGCGCCAGCAGCCCTTATCAGGGTCCCTACGAGCAGTACTTC